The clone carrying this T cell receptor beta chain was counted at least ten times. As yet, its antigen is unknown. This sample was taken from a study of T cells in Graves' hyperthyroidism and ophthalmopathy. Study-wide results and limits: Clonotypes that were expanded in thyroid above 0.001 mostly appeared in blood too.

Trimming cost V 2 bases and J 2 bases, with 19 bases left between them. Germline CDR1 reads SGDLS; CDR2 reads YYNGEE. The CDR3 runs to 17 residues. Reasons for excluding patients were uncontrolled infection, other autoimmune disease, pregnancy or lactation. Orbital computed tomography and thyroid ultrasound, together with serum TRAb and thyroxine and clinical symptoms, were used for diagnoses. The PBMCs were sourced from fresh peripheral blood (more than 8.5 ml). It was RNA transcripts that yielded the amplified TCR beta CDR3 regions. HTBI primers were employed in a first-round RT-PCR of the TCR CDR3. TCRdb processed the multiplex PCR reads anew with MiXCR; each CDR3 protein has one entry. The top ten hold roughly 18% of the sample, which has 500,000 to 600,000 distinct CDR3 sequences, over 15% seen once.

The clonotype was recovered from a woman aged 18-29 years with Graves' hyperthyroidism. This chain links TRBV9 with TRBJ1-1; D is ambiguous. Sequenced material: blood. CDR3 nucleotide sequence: TGTGCCAGCAGCGTTCTCGGTCAGGCGTCCGGAAACACTGAAGCTTTCTTT. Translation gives CASSVLGQASGNTEAFF.